The 9 T cell receptor beta chains below come from one sample, sequenced in a study of cytomegalovirus exposure and HLA in healthy donors. PCR used 60 Vbeta primers and 13 Jbeta primers. Assay: immunoSEQ multiplex PCR; the TCRdb copy retains only in-frame clones and omits some. The top ten clones hold 2% to 2.5% of a sample with roughly 56,000 clones, approximately 85% of them seen once. The sample taken for sequencing was PBMCs. Receptor source: a boy between 10 and 17 years old in good health and CMV-seropositive.

This chain joins TRBV11-3 and TRBJ1-6; 8 nucleotides match TRBD1. Trimming at V came to 3 bases and at J to 7 bases, leaving 2 bases not matched to a gene. The CDR3 totals 14 residues. The germline CDR1 and CDR2 sequences are SGHNT and YENEEA. This CDR3 is CASSFDRGNSPLHF. The CDR3 nucleotides are TGTGCCAGCAGCTTTGACAGGGGAAATTCACCCCTCCACTTT.

The chain combines TRBV4-1 with TRBJ2-4; possible D gene TRBD1, 6 bases. Per germline, CDR1 MGHRA and CDR2 YSYEKL. This CDR3 has 14 amino acids. V was shortened by 6 bases and J by 5 bases, with 14 bases between the two germline ends. CDR3 sequence reads: CASRLGGGENIQYF. CDR3 nucleotide sequence: TGCGCCAGCAGACTTGGGGGCGGAGAAAACATTCAGTACTTC.

The genes are TRBV4-2 and TRBJ2-2, with D unclear. The ends were cut back, 1 base at V and 5 bases at J, with 11 bases in the middle. Germline CDR1 and CDR2: LGHNA and YNFKEQ. The CDR3 is made up of 15 amino acids. The CDR3 reads CASSQGAVRTGELFF. The CDR3 DNA sequence: TGTGCCAGCAGCCAAGGTGCTGTGCGGACCGGGGAGCTGTTTTTT.

This clone was recorded only once. This sequence joins TRBV7-6 and TRBJ1-3; D gene uncertain. V was trimmed by 0 bases and J by 4 bases, leaving 7 bases between them. The CDR3 consists of 14 residues. CDR1 is SGHVS, CDR2 FNYEAQ, per germline. CDR3 bases: TGTGCCAGCAGCTTAGCCCTCGAGGGAAACACCATATATTTT. Translated, it gives CASSLALEGNTIYF.

This clone was picked up a small number of times. V gene TRBV6-5 combines with J gene TRBJ1-4; no clear D gene. CDR3 length equals 15 residues. The germline V gene has CDR1 MNHEY and CDR2 SVGAGI. The ends were cut back, 3 bases at V and 4 bases at J, with 12 bases in the middle. CDR3 amino acids: CASSYGSGDNEKLFF. The CDR3 DNA reads as TGTGCCAGCAGTTATGGATCTGGAGATAATGAAAAACTGTTTTTT.

This clone has only a few counts. The rearrangement uses TRBV19 and TRBJ2-1, with a weak D call TRBD2 (5 bases). The CDR3 contains 15 residues. V shed 4 bases and J shed 3 bases, with 13 bases lying between them. Germline CDR1 LNHDA, CDR2 SQIVND (reference sequence). CDR3 protein: CASSTNPRGYNEQFF. CDR3 nucleotide sequence: TGTGCCAGTAGTACAAACCCCCGGGGCTACAATGAGCAGTTCTTC. Looking up the rest from reference TRBV19 and TRBJ2-1 gives the full variable domain: DGGITQSPKYLFRKEGQNVTLSCEQNLNHDAMYWYRQDPGQGLRLIYYSQIVNDFQKGDIAEGYSVSREKKESFPLTVTSAQKNPTAFYLCASSTNPRGYNEQFFGPGTRLTVL.

This clone is a singleton in its sample. At one end, the junction sequence differs from germline, possibly due to a read error. The chain carries TRBV10-2 and TRBJ2-3, with a possible D match to TRBD2 (6 bases). Germline loops: CDR1 WSHSY, CDR2 SAAADI. This CDR3 spans 19 amino acids. This CDR3 is CASSESPLPGGASTDTRYF. The CDR3 DNA is TGCGCCAGCAGTGAGAGCCCTCTCCCGGGCGGGGCAAGCACAGATACGCGGTATTTT.

CDR3 nucleotides: TGCGCCAGCAGCGCACGGGGGGTCTACGAGCAGTACTTC. Amino acids: CASSARGVYEQYF. V gene TRBV5-1 combines with J gene TRBJ2-7; 7 bases match TRBD2. The CDR3 contains 13 residues. V was pared by 4 bases and J by 3 bases, with 4 bases of the junction left unmatched. In germline, CDR1 is SGHRS, CDR2 YFSETQ.

The chain uses TRBV6-1 and TRBJ1-2; TRBD1 might be the D (5 bases). V lost 11 bases and J 3 bases, leaving 10 bases between the germline ends. Germline V gives CDR1 MNHNS, CDR2 SASEGT. This CDR3 region has 11 residues. CDR3 loop: CAGGAYYGYTF. The CDR3 DNA follows: TGTGCCGGAGGGGCCTACTATGGCTACACCTTC.